Shown below are 27 T cell receptor beta chains from a single sample sequenced in a study of shared clonotypes between healthy human individuals. Clones were read by immunoSEQ multiplex PCR, and TCRdb kept only the in-frame ones, dropping some. In the table there are about 2.3 million clones, about nine tenths of which are singletons. Specimen: naive CD4+ T cells from PBMCs. Subset given: CD45RA+ positively selected. The receptor source for this set is a young man in good health. Some clones in this sample may be carry-over from other donors' samples.

This chain connects TRBV5-1 to TRBJ2-7, with 11 bases lining up with TRBD2. The CDR3 has 14 residues. V shed 4 bases, J shed 3 bases, and the junction held 3 bases outside the gene matches. Per the germline V gene, CDR1 is SGHRS and CDR2 is YFSETQ. For the CDR3, the DNA is TGCGCCAGCAGCAGGACTAGCGGGTACTACGAGCAGTACTTC. Translating it yields CASSRTSGYYEQYF.

This clone has only one observation. V is TRBV4-1 and J is TRBJ1-2; TRBD1 might be the D (5 bases). Trimming shortened V by 1 base and J by 5 bases, and 14 bases separated the two germline ends. CDR3 length: 15 amino acids. Germline V gene sequence: CDR1 MGHRA, CDR2 YSYEKL. The CDR3 loop reads CASSQGTQGRYGYTF. The DNA of the CDR3 is TGCGCCAGCAGCCAAGGGACTCAGGGTCGATATGGCTACACCTTC.

CDR3: CASSPGTGVNTGELFF. DNA for the CDR3: TGTGCCAGCAGCCCCGGGACAGGGGTTAACACCGGGGAGCTGTTTTTT. V gene TRBV13 combines with J gene TRBJ2-2, with 10 positions matching TRBD1. The trim removed 5 bases at V and 2 bases at J, leaving 5 bases unmatched. The CDR3 length is 16 residues. Germline loops: CDR1 PRHDT, CDR2 FYEKMQ (reference sequence).

This clone was counted once. The gene calls are TRBV11-3 and TRBJ2-1, with 10 bases fitting TRBD1. The CDR3 runs 15 residues. The germline V gene encodes CDR1 SGHNT and CDR2 YENEEA. V was clipped by 0 bases and J by 9 bases; unmatched bases: 5. The DNA for the CDR3 is TGTGCCAGCAGCTTAGAAAGACAGGGGGCTGCTGAGCAGTTCTTC. Translating it yields CASSLERQGAAEQFF.

V usage is TRBV14 and J usage is TRBJ2-1; maybe TRBD2 (6 bases). With 0 bases removed from V and 0 bases from J, the gap between germline ends came to 18 bases. The CDR3 is 19 residues long. Germline values: CDR1 SGHDN, CDR2 FVKESK. The CDR3, as DNA: TGTGCCAGCAGCCAAGATGAGCTCCGGGGGACCTACTCCTACAATGAGCAGTTCTTC. It translates to CASSQDELRGTYSYNEQFF.

As concerns this clone: The sample carries other DNA sequences with the same CDR3. The rearrangement links TRBV7-7 to TRBJ2-2; D is ambiguous. Germline V lookup: CDR1 SSHAT, CDR2 FNYEAQ (reference sequence). Trimming shortened V by 4 bases and J by 0 bases, and 0 bases separated the two germline ends. This CDR3 contains 12 residues. CDR3 residues: CASSSNTGELFF. The CDR3 region has the DNA TGTGCCAGCAGCTCGAACACCGGGGAGCTGTTTTTT.

As to this clone: Additional DNA sequences in this sample encode the identical CDR3. The chain employs TRBV10-3 and TRBJ2-7; the D gene is possibly TRBD2 (6 bases). This CDR3 has 12 residues. V lost 2 bases and J lost 4, with 6 bases in between. Germline V gene lookup returns CDR1 ENHRY and CDR2 SYGVKD. The CDR3 loop reads CAISEGGYEQYF. CDR3 coding DNA: TGTGCCATCAGTGAGGGGGGGTACGAGCAGTACTTC.

In the case of this clone: Other DNA variants within this sample encode the same CDR3. The rearrangement joins TRBV5-1 to TRBJ1-3, with a weak D call TRBD1 (6 bases). Germline CDR1 is SGHRS and CDR2 is YFSETQ. The ends were cut back, 4 bases at V and 2 bases at J, with 10 bases in the middle. The CDR3 spans 14 residues. CDR3 sequence (DNA): TGCGCCAGCAGCCCGGGGACAACTGGAAACACCATATATTTT. Translated: CASSPGTTGNTIYF.

The rearrangement links TRBV7-9 to TRBJ1-3; D unresolved. The CDR3 length is 14 residues. Per germline, CDR1 SEHNR and CDR2 FQNEAQ (reference sequence). Trimming took off 1 base at V and 5 bases at J, with 9 bases between the two ends. The chain's CDR3 is CASSLGSTRNTIYF. The CDR3 DNA follows: TGTGCCAGCAGCTTAGGCAGTACAAGAAACACCATATATTTT.

The V call is TRBV6-5, the J call TRBJ2-7; 9 positions agree with TRBD2. The V gene end was trimmed by 3 bases and the J gene end by 6 bases; junction bases not matched to a gene: 6. Germline V lookup: CDR1 MNHEY, CDR2 SVGAGI. This CDR3 spans 14 amino acids. CDR3 nucleotides: TGTGCCAGCAGTTATTCGCGGGAGGGCCCCGAGCAGTACTTC. Amino acid sequence: CASSYSREGPEQYF.

The V and J genes are TRBV4-1 and TRBJ2-7; TRBD2 matches at 12 bases. Germline V lookup: CDR1 MGHRA, CDR2 YSYEKL. V dropped 2 bases and J dropped 0; count of bases not matched to a gene: 11. This CDR3 is built from 19 residues. DNA for the CDR3: TGCGCCAGCAGCCAAACGAGGCTAGCGGGAGGGACGAGCTCCTACGAGCAGTACTTC. Amino acids: CASSQTRLAGGTSSYEQYF.

The rearrangement links TRBV28 to TRBJ1-2; 7 nucleotides align to TRBD1. V trimming: 6 bases; J trimming: 2 bases; junction bases outside the gene matches: 12. Germline CDR1 is MDHEN and CDR2 is SYDVKM. CDR3 length equals 16 residues. CDR3 in amino acids: CASRRTRDSQNYGYTF. The CDR3 DNA reads as TGTGCCAGCAGACGCACCCGGGACAGCCAAAACTATGGCTACACCTTC.

The chain has TRBV28 and TRBJ1-1; D call uncertain. The germline V and J ends were trimmed by 4 bases and 2 bases, with 11 bases remaining between them. Germline V gives CDR1 MDHEN, CDR2 SYDVKM. This CDR3 is 14 amino acids long. The CDR3 coding sequence is TGTGCCAGCAGTTACGGGATCACAAACACTGAAGCTTTCTTT. Encoded protein: CASSYGITNTEAFF.

The CDR3 DNA follows: TGTGCCAGCAGTGACTCCGGGACAGGGGGTCAGCCCCAGCATTTT. Encoded protein: CASSDSGTGGQPQHF. The chain combines TRBV28 with TRBJ1-5; the match to TRBD1 covers 11 bases. Germline values: CDR1 MDHEN, CDR2 SYDVKM. The CDR3 length is 15 residues. Losses at the gene ends were 5 bases for V and 6 bases for J; bases not matched to a gene: 6.

The V and J genes are TRBV30 and TRBJ1-5; 7 bases are a match to TRBD1. This CDR3 region has 17 residues. Looked up from germline, CDR1 is GTSNPN and CDR2 is SVGIG (reference sequence). The ends lost 2 bases at V and 5 bases at J; junction bases unmatched: 15. The CDR3 DNA reads as TGTGCCTGGAGTCCGGGGACAGTACAGATCTCCGATCAGCCCCAGCATTTT. As protein: CAWSPGTVQISDQPQHF.

There are a few counts of this clone. The J gene is TRBJ2-1, the V gene TRBV7-2, with 11 bases aligning to TRBD2. Unmatched junction bases numbered 2, after V lost 5 bases and J lost 5 bases. Germline V lookup: CDR1 SGHTA, CDR2 FQGNSA. The length of the CDR3 is 14 residues. CDR3 amino acids: CASSLSGRDNEQFF. The CDR3 region has the DNA TGTGCCAGCAGCCTTAGCGGGAGGGACAATGAGCAGTTCTTC.

V and J are TRBV19 and TRBJ1-1, with D unresolved. This CDR3 has 14 amino acids. Germline V CDR1 and CDR2: LNHDA, SQIVND (reference sequence). The germline V and J ends were trimmed by 5 bases and 1 base, with 11 bases remaining between them. In DNA, the CDR3 is TGTGCCAGTAGTCGCCCCCGGGAGAACACTGAAGCTTTCTTT. This encodes CASSRPRENTEAFF. The complete variable domain, with remaining parts taken from reference TRBV19 and TRBJ1-1, reads DGGITQSPKYLFRKEGQNVTLSCEQNLNHDAMYWYRQDPGQGLRLIYYSQIVNDFQKGDIAEGYSVSREKKESFPLTVTSAQKNPTAFYLCASSRPRENTEAFFGQGTRLTVV.

The chain is built from TRBV2 and TRBJ2-3; TRBD2 agrees at 14 bases. The CDR3 is 18 residues long. Germline lookup yields CDR1 SNHLY and CDR2 FYNNEI. The ends lost 5 bases at V and 4 bases at J; junction bases unmatched: 11. CDR3 DNA sequence: TGTGCCAGCAGTCGACTCCTACCGGGACTAGCGGGAGCAGATACGCAGTATTTT. It specifies CASSRLLPGLAGADTQYF.

This sequence joins TRBV13 and TRBJ2-2; 14 bases line up with TRBD2. After removal of 8 bases from V and 7 bases from J, the junction contained 3 bases not matched to a gene. Germline CDR1 reads PRHDT; CDR2 reads FYEKMQ (reference sequence). The CDR3 extends over 14 amino acids. CDR3 sequence (DNA): TGTGCCAGCTGTGGACTAGCGGGAGGCGGGGAGCTGTTTTTT. Protein product: CASCGLAGGGELFF.

The rearrangement links TRBV12-5 to TRBJ1-2; 7 nucleotides agree with TRBD1. V lost 4 bases, J lost 7 bases, and 9 bases stayed unmatched. From germline, CDR1 is LGHNT and CDR2 FRNRAP. This CDR3 contains 14 residues. The DNA of the CDR3 is TGTGCTAGTGGTTCCCCGGACAGGACGGGTGGCTACACCTTC. Its protein product is CASGSPDRTGGYTF.

The chain is built from TRBV4-3 and TRBJ2-3, with D unresolved. V lost 0 bases and J 4 bases, leaving 11 bases between the germline ends. CDR1 is LGHNA, CDR2 YSLEER, per germline. This CDR3 region has 15 residues. The CDR3 spells CASSQEYSIPDTQYF. The CDR3, as DNA: TGCGCCAGCAGCCAAGAATATAGTATTCCAGATACGCAGTATTTT.

In its sample, this clone was seen once. The J gene is TRBJ2-7, the V gene TRBV28, with unresolved D. Trimming removed 8 bases from V and 0 bases from J, with 29 bases in between. This CDR3 spans 19 amino acids. CDR1 and CDR2 (germline): MDHEN, SYDVKM. As DNA, the CDR3 is TGTGCCAGCGGCCCATTTGGGTTTACCGGGCAGCAAGTCTCCTACGAGCAGTACTTC. Residues: CASGPFGFTGQQVSYEQYF. The variable domain in full, completed from reference TRBV28 and TRBJ2-7, reads DVKVTQSSRYLVKRTGEKVFLECVQDMDHENMFWYRQDPGLGLRLIYFSYDVKMKEKGDIPEGYSVSREKKERFSLILESASTNQTSMYLCASGPFGFTGQQVSYEQYFGPGTRLTVT.

This rearrangement joins TRBV6-6 to TRBJ1-2, with TRBD1 identical over 10 bases. Trimming removed 5 bases from V and 1 base from J; junction bases left unmatched: 4. The CDR3 has 15 amino acids. Germline V lookup: CDR1 MNHNY, CDR2 SVGAGI (reference sequence). For the CDR3, the DNA is TGTGCCAGCAGTCTTGGACAGGGGGTTAACTATGGCTACACCTTC. This encodes CASSLGQGVNYGYTF.

The rearrangement uses TRBV10-3 and TRBJ1-2; perhaps TRBD1 as D (6 bases). CDR1 ENHRY and CDR2 SYGVKD come from the germline V gene. The CDR3 is 12 residues long. V lost 3 bases to trimming and J lost 6 bases, with 8 bases between them. DNA of the CDR3: TGTGCCATCAGTGAAGGGGGGAATGGCTACACCTTC. This translates into CAISEGGNGYTF.

This clone has only one observation. The genes are TRBV6-4 and TRBJ1-4; perhaps TRBD1 as D (5 bases). Per germline, CDR1 MRHNA and CDR2 SNTAGT. Trimming shortened V by 6 bases and J by 8 bases, and 19 bases separated the two germline ends. The CDR3 totals 15 residues. In nucleotides, the CDR3 is TGTGCCAGCAGCCCCGAACCCCGGGGGAGGGAAAAACTGTTTTTT. Encoded protein: CASSPEPRGREKLFF.

The chain is built from TRBV9 and TRBJ2-1, with TRBD1 matching over 7 bases. This CDR3 is built from 13 residues. Trimming cost V 3 bases and J 10 bases; bases outside gene matches: 7. Germline V gives CDR1 SGDLS, CDR2 YYNGEE. CDR3: CASSAPRGKEQFF. In DNA, the CDR3 is TGTGCCAGCAGCGCCCCCAGGGGGAAAGAGCAGTTCTTC.

This chain uses TRBV10-3 with TRBJ2-5; TRBD1 is a possible D gene (5 bases). CDR1 is ENHRY, CDR2 SYGVKD, per germline. This CDR3 comprises 15 residues. V dropped 4 bases and J dropped 4 bases, with 16 bases sitting between them. The CDR3 DNA reads TGTGCCATCAGTGGGAATCTAGGGGTGGGAGAGACCCAGTACTTC. It specifies CAISGNLGVGETQYF.